These T cell receptor beta chains were read from a single sample in a study of T-cell reconstitution after alpha-beta-depleted transplantation in children. TCRdb redid the calling of the PCR reads with MiXCR, one entry per CDR3 protein. The data show about 610,000 distinct CDR3 sequences, roughly a tenth seen once. Sequencing used PBMCs from the stem cell graft donor, obtained from the stem cell graft. These TCRs come from a human donor who donated a stem cell graft to a child with acute myeloid leukemia. CDR3s include the opening cysteine and the closing phenylalanine or tryptophan. A D gene is named only where the DNA matches it firmly. Size is omitted from some rows. Given values are once, few, many or a class for expanded clones.

v_gene: TRBV20-1; j_gene: TRBJ2-6; abundance: few; d_gene: TRBD1; CDR3nt: TGCAGTGCTAGTAGAAGGACGGGACAGGGATCCGGGGCCAACGTCCTGACTTTC; CDR3aa: CSASRRTGQGSGANVLTF
v_gene: TRBV7-9; j_gene: TRBJ2-1; abundance: -; d_gene: -; CDR3nt: TGTGCCAGCAGCCCCCGACTAGTCGACTACAAGATGAATGAGCAGTTCTTC; CDR3aa: CASSPRLVDYKMNEQFF
v_gene: TRBV3-1; j_gene: TRBJ2-7; abundance: -; d_gene: TRBD2; CDR3nt: TGTGCCAGCAGCCGGGCACTAGCGGGAGTCGGTGAGCAGTACTTC; CDR3aa: CASSRALAGVGEQYF
v_gene: TRBV11-2; j_gene: TRBJ1-1; abundance: few; d_gene: -; CDR3nt: TGTGCCAGCAGCTTAGATCTTAACAGTGAAGCTTTCTTT; CDR3aa: CASSLDLNSEAFF
v_gene: TRBV7-3; j_gene: TRBJ2-2; abundance: many; d_gene: -; CDR3nt: TGTGCCAGCAGCTCCGCGAACACCGGGGAGCTGTTTTTT; CDR3aa: CASSSANTGELFF
v_gene: TRBV6-2/TRBV6-3; j_gene: TRBJ2-1; abundance: -; d_gene: -; CDR3nt: TGTGCCAGCAGTTACGGTGGCGGGATAGGAATTGAGCAGTTCTTC; CDR3aa: CASSYGGGIGIEQFF
v_gene: TRBV20-1; j_gene: TRBJ1-2; abundance: few; d_gene: TRBD1; CDR3nt: TGCAGTGCTAGAGCTCCGGGACAGGGGACCGGCTACACCTTC; CDR3aa: CSARAPGQGTGYTF
v_gene: TRBV12-3/TRBV12-4; j_gene: TRBJ1-6; abundance: few; d_gene: -; CDR3nt: TGTGCCAGCAGTTTAAGCACTGCGCAATCACCCCTCCACTTT; CDR3aa: CASSLSTAQSPLHF
v_gene: TRBV29-1; j_gene: TRBJ2-5; abundance: many; d_gene: TRBD2; CDR3nt: TGCAGCGTTGGACTAGCGGGAGGAGAGACCCAGTACTTC; CDR3aa: CSVGLAGGETQYF
v_gene: TRBV20-1; j_gene: TRBJ2-7; abundance: few; d_gene: TRBD2; CDR3nt: TGCAGTGCTAGAGGGCACGGGGGGGTCTACGAGCAGTACTTC; CDR3aa: CSARGHGGVYEQYF
v_gene: TRBV15; j_gene: TRBJ2-3; abundance: few; d_gene: -; CDR3nt: TGTGCCACCAGCAGAGATGTTCCGTGGGGTAGCACAGATACGCAGTATTTT; CDR3aa: CATSRDVPWGSTDTQYF
v_gene: TRBV20-1; j_gene: TRBJ2-5; abundance: many; d_gene: -; CDR3nt: TGCAGTGCTAGGGACGTCCGAGAGACCCAGTACTTC; CDR3aa: CSARDVRETQYF
v_gene: TRBV6-5; j_gene: TRBJ2-6; abundance: few; d_gene: -; CDR3nt: TGTGCCAGCAGTTATACGGGACGTAGCTCTGGGGCCAACGTCCTGACTTTC; CDR3aa: CASSYTGRSSGANVLTF
v_gene: TRBV7-2; j_gene: TRBJ2-7; abundance: -; d_gene: TRBD2; CDR3nt: TGTGCCAGCAGCCTCGACCTGGGGGGGAACGAGCAGTACTTC; CDR3aa: CASSLDLGGNEQYF
v_gene: TRBV19; j_gene: TRBJ1-2; abundance: many; d_gene: -; CDR3nt: TGTGCCAGTAGTACATGGACAGTTACTAACTATGGCTACACCTTC; CDR3aa: CASSTWTVTNYGYTF
v_gene: TRBV4-2; j_gene: TRBJ2-3; abundance: -; d_gene: -; CDR3nt: TGTGCCAGCAGCCAAGAAAGCCGCACAGATACGCAGTATTTT; CDR3aa: CASSQESRTDTQYF
v_gene: TRBV5-1; j_gene: TRBJ2-5; abundance: many; d_gene: TRBD2; CDR3nt: TGCGCCAGCACTATGCTGGGCGGGAGGGTAGAGACCCAGTACTTC; CDR3aa: CASTMLGGRVETQYF
v_gene: TRBV11-2; j_gene: TRBJ2-7; abundance: many; d_gene: -; CDR3nt: TGTGCCAGCAGCCCGGGACCGCAAAACCACGAGCAGTACTTC; CDR3aa: CASSPGPQNHEQYF
v_gene: TRBV29-1; j_gene: TRBJ2-2; abundance: many; d_gene: TRBD2; CDR3nt: TGCAGCGTGTACGGGGGGACCGGGGAGCTGTTTTTT; CDR3aa: CSVYGGTGELFF
v_gene: TRBV12-3/TRBV12-4; j_gene: TRBJ2-1; abundance: many; d_gene: -; CDR3nt: TGTGCCAGCAGTGAGCGGAACTCCTACAATGAGCAGTTCTTC; CDR3aa: CASSERNSYNEQFF
v_gene: TRBV29-1; j_gene: TRBJ2-7; abundance: many; d_gene: TRBD1; CDR3nt: TGCAGCGTTGAAGGGACAGGGGGACTCACGTACTTC; CDR3aa: CSVEGTGGLTYF
v_gene: TRBV7-8; j_gene: TRBJ2-1; abundance: -; d_gene: TRBD2; CDR3nt: TGTGCCAGCAGCTTAAGGCGGCTAGCGGGAAGGTCCTACAATGAGCAGTTCTTC; CDR3aa: CASSLRRLAGRSYNEQFF
v_gene: TRBV25-1; j_gene: TRBJ2-7; abundance: few; d_gene: TRBD2; CDR3nt: TGTGCCAGCAGTAAAACTAGCGGAAGGCCCTACGAGCAGTACTTC; CDR3aa: CASSKTSGRPYEQYF
v_gene: TRBV7-9; j_gene: TRBJ1-4; abundance: -; d_gene: -; CDR3nt: TGTGCCAGCAGCTTCATGGGTGCAACTAATGAAAAACTGTTTTTT; CDR3aa: CASSFMGATNEKLFF
v_gene: TRBV28; j_gene: TRBJ2-5; abundance: -; d_gene: -; CDR3nt: TGTGCCAGCAGTTTATTGCAGGAAGGGGGAAAGACCCAGTACTTC; CDR3aa: CASSLLQEGGKTQYF
v_gene: TRBV12-3/TRBV12-4; j_gene: TRBJ2-6; abundance: -; d_gene: -; CDR3nt: TGTGCCAGCTGTTTCCGGACTTCGAAGCTTCTTGGGGCCAACGTCCTGACTTTC; CDR3aa: CASCFRTSKLLGANVLTF
v_gene: TRBV20-1; j_gene: TRBJ1-5; abundance: -; d_gene: -; CDR3nt: TGCAGTGCTAGAGGGGCACCCTTTAGCGATCAGCCCCAGCATTTT; CDR3aa: CSARGAPFSDQPQHF
v_gene: TRBV10-3; j_gene: TRBJ2-7; abundance: many; d_gene: TRBD1; CDR3nt: TGTGCCATCAGTGAGTCATGGGGACAGGGGTACGAGCAGTACTTC; CDR3aa: CAISESWGQGYEQYF
v_gene: TRBV29-1; j_gene: TRBJ2-1; abundance: many; d_gene: -; CDR3nt: TGCAGCGTCCTGGGATTTGAGCAGTTCTTC; CDR3aa: CSVLGFEQFF
v_gene: TRBV12-3/TRBV12-4; j_gene: TRBJ2-3; abundance: many; d_gene: TRBD2; CDR3nt: TGTGCCAGCAGTTTAGCGGGGACTAGCGGGAGGGCCCGGCAGTATTTT; CDR3aa: CASSLAGTSGRARQYF
v_gene: TRBV6-1; j_gene: TRBJ2-7; abundance: few; d_gene: TRBD2; CDR3nt: TGTGCCAGCAGCCCGACCCGTAGCGGGAGGGCCTACGAGCAGTACTTC; CDR3aa: CASSPTRSGRAYEQYF
v_gene: TRBV12-3/TRBV12-4; j_gene: TRBJ2-3; abundance: few; d_gene: -; CDR3nt: TGTGCCACTACGGACTACAAGGATACGCAGTATTTT; CDR3aa: CATTDYKDTQYF
v_gene: TRBV29-1; j_gene: TRBJ1-3; abundance: -; d_gene: -; CDR3nt: TGCAGCGTTGGTTTCTCTGGAAACACCATATATTTT; CDR3aa: CSVGFSGNTIYF
v_gene: TRBV20-1; j_gene: TRBJ2-1; abundance: -; d_gene: TRBD2; CDR3nt: TGCAGTGCTACCCCCGGGACTAGCGGGAGTCCTGAGCAGTTCTTC; CDR3aa: CSATPGTSGSPEQFF
v_gene: TRBV20-1; j_gene: TRBJ2-5; abundance: -; d_gene: -; CDR3nt: TGCAGTGCCGCGGACCAAGAGACCCAGTACTTC; CDR3aa: CSAADQETQYF
v_gene: TRBV5-1; j_gene: TRBJ2-3; abundance: -; d_gene: -; CDR3nt: TGCGCCAGCAGACGGGACCCCGGGACAGATACGCAGTATTTT; CDR3aa: CASRRDPGTDTQYF
v_gene: TRBV5-1; j_gene: TRBJ2-3; abundance: few; d_gene: TRBD2; CDR3nt: TGCGCCAGCAGCTTGGGACTAGCGGGACTTCAAGATACGCAGTATTTT; CDR3aa: CASSLGLAGLQDTQYF
v_gene: TRBV7-8; j_gene: TRBJ2-1; abundance: -; d_gene: -; CDR3nt: TGTGCCAGCAGCTTAGCGCTCGCGCGGGAGCAGTTCTTC; CDR3aa: CASSLALAREQFF
v_gene: TRBV24-1; j_gene: TRBJ1-1; abundance: few; d_gene: -; CDR3nt: TGTGCCACCAGTGGTACAGGGCCTAACACTGAAGCTTTCTTT; CDR3aa: CATSGTGPNTEAFF
v_gene: TRBV20-1; j_gene: TRBJ2-7; abundance: -; d_gene: TRBD1; CDR3nt: TGCAGTGCTGGCCCGGGACAGGGTATCTACGAGCAGTACTTC; CDR3aa: CSAGPGQGIYEQYF
v_gene: TRBV5-1; j_gene: TRBJ2-3; abundance: -; d_gene: -; CDR3nt: TGCGCCAGCAGCCTGGGACTCAGGGATACGCAGTATTTT; CDR3aa: CASSLGLRDTQYF
v_gene: TRBV7-9; j_gene: TRBJ2-1; abundance: -; d_gene: -; CDR3nt: TGTGCCAGCAGCGCCCCTATCAATGAGCAGTTCTTC; CDR3aa: CASSAPINEQFF
v_gene: TRBV3-1; j_gene: TRBJ2-1; abundance: -; d_gene: -; CDR3nt: TGTGCCAGCAGCCAAGTAGAAGGTCGGTCCAATGAGCAGTTCTTC; CDR3aa: CASSQVEGRSNEQFF
v_gene: TRBV20-1; j_gene: TRBJ2-5; abundance: -; d_gene: TRBD2; CDR3nt: TGCAGTGCTAGAAATAGCGGGACCATTATCGAGACCCAGTACTTC; CDR3aa: CSARNSGTIIETQYF
v_gene: TRBV7-9; j_gene: TRBJ1-3; abundance: few; d_gene: -; CDR3nt: TGTGCCAGCAGCTCTAGATCCGGGGGAGCAAACACCATATATTTT; CDR3aa: CASSSRSGGANTIYF
v_gene: TRBV15; j_gene: TRBJ2-5; abundance: -; d_gene: TRBD2; CDR3nt: TGTGCCACCAGCGATTCCGGACGGCTAGCGGGAGTCTTTTTC; CDR3aa: CATSDSGRLAGVFF
v_gene: TRBV20-1; j_gene: TRBJ2-1; abundance: few; d_gene: -; CDR3nt: TGCAGTCCAAGGGGTCTAGAGGGTTCCTACAATGAGCAGTTCTTC; CDR3aa: CSPRGLEGSYNEQFF
v_gene: TRBV7-6; j_gene: TRBJ2-3; abundance: -; d_gene: -; CDR3nt: TGTGCCAGCAGCCCCAAACCTTTTGCAGATACGCAGTATTTT; CDR3aa: CASSPKPFADTQYF
v_gene: TRBV30; j_gene: TRBJ2-4; abundance: -; d_gene: TRBD2; CDR3nt: TGTGCCTGGAGTGGGCGGGAGCTCGGCAAAAACATTCAGTACTTC; CDR3aa: CAWSGRELGKNIQYF
v_gene: TRBV20-1; j_gene: TRBJ1-1; abundance: -; d_gene: -; CDR3nt: TGCAGTGCTAGAGTGGGGGCCGGGGAGGCTGAATCTTTCTTT; CDR3aa: CSARVGAGEAESFF
v_gene: TRBV7-3; j_gene: TRBJ2-5; abundance: few; d_gene: -; CDR3nt: TGTGCCAGCTCCGCCGTGGGGCGAGGGCAAGAGACCCAGTACTTC; CDR3aa: CASSAVGRGQETQYF
v_gene: TRBV27; j_gene: TRBJ2-1; abundance: few; d_gene: -; CDR3nt: TGTGCCAGCAGGGTGCGGCCGACCTACAATGAGCAGTTCTTC; CDR3aa: CASRVRPTYNEQFF
v_gene: TRBV7-9; j_gene: TRBJ2-4; abundance: many; d_gene: -; CDR3nt: TGTGCCAGCAACCGGAGGGAGACCGGAAACATTCAGTACTTC; CDR3aa: CASNRRETGNIQYF
v_gene: TRBV6-6; j_gene: TRBJ2-5; abundance: -; d_gene: -; CDR3nt: TGTGCCAGCGGAGAATCTGTAGTGACCCAGTACTTC; CDR3aa: CASGESVVTQYF